Shown below are 22 T cell receptor beta chains from a single sample sequenced in a study of cytomegalovirus exposure and HLA in healthy donors. Method: immunoSEQ multiplex PCR; TCRdb's copy keeps in-frame clones and lacks some. The table includes approximately 210,000 clones, roughly 88% detected once. The specimen sequenced was PBMCs. These receptor sequences come from a woman aged 18 to 35 in good health and CMV-seronegative.

The chain joins TRBV9 to TRBJ1-2; D is possibly TRBD1 (5 bases). Germline V CDR1 and CDR2: SGDLS, YYNGEE. This CDR3 contains 17 residues. The V gene lost 4 bases and the J gene lost 4 bases, with 23 bases spanning the gap. The CDR3 DNA follows: TGTGCCAGCAGCCCTCAGGGAGGGCCAGGGCTCGTCTATGGCTACACCTTC. It codes for CASSPQGGPGLVYGYTF.

CDR3 DNA: TGTGCCAGCAGGGACAGGATCCTCCCTAGCTCCTACAATGAGCAGTTCTTC. Translation: CASRDRILPSSYNEQFF. This chain connects TRBV2 to TRBJ2-1, with 7 nucleotides matching TRBD1. The CDR3 runs to 17 residues. Germline CDR1 and CDR2: SNHLY and FYNNEI. The V gene end was trimmed by 6 bases and the J gene end by 0 bases; junction bases not matched to a gene: 11.

This clone was seen a single time. This CDR3 reads CASSFQMNTEAFF. CDR3 in DNA: TGTGCCAGCAGCTTTCAGATGAACACTGAAGCTTTCTTT. The gene calls are TRBV7-6 and TRBJ1-1; D is uncertain. This CDR3 is built from 13 residues. Trimming shortened V by 3 bases and J by 0 bases, and 5 bases separated the two germline ends. CDR1 and CDR2 (germline): SGHVS, FNYEAQ. Full variable domain (missing parts from reference TRBV7-6 and TRBJ1-1): GAGVSQSPRYKVTKRGQDVALRCDPISGHVSLYWYRQALGQGPEFLTYFNYEAQQDKSGLPNDRFSAERPEGSISTLTIQRTEQRDSAMYRCASSFQMNTEAFFGQGTRLTVV.

The chain links TRBV6-5 to TRBJ1-2, with 11 bases fitting TRBD1. This CDR3 is built from 15 residues. J gave up 8 bases and V 6 bases, and 11 bases lay outside the gene matches. The V gene's germline CDR1 is MNHEY and CDR2 SVGAGI. The DNA for the CDR3 is TGTGCCAGCAGATATATTGTGGGACAGGGGGGCGGCTACACCTTC. Its protein product is CASRYIVGQGGGYTF.

The chain couples TRBV18 to TRBJ1-2; 7 nucleotides align to TRBD1. Per germline, CDR1 KGHSH and CDR2 LQKENI. The CDR3 covers 15 residues. Trimming at V came to 3 bases and at J to 6 bases, leaving 10 bases not matched to a gene. For the CDR3, the DNA is TGTGCCAGCTCACCGAGGGACAGTACAACGGATGGCTACACCTTC. Residues: CASSPRDSTTDGYTF.

This clone was observed a few times. V gene TRBV2 combines with J gene TRBJ2-3; 7 positions match TRBD1. Germline CDR1 SNHLY, CDR2 FYNNEI. J lost 6 bases, V lost 1 base, and 4 bases had no gene match. CDR3 length: 14 amino acids. The CDR3 DNA is TGTGCCAGCAGTGAAGAGGGGGCCAAGGATACGCAGTATTTT. Its translation: CASSEEGAKDTQYF. Full variable domain (rest looked up from reference TRBV2 and TRBJ2-3): EPEVTQTPSHQVTQMGQEVILRCVPISNHLYFYWYRQILGQKVEFLVSFYNNEISEKSEIFDDQFSVERPDGSNFTLKIRSTKLEDSAMYFCASSEEGAKDTQYFGPGTRLTVL.

The chain has TRBV10-3 and TRBJ1-1; 8 positions match TRBD1. From germline, CDR1 is ENHRY and CDR2 SYGVKD. The CDR3 has 12 amino acids. V was pared by 3 bases and J by 11 bases, with 5 bases of the junction left unmatched. DNA of the CDR3: TGTGCCATCAGTGATTCGAGGACAGGGGCTTTCTTT. Its translation: CAISDSRTGAFF.

This clone was seen only a few times. The chain joins TRBV10-3 to TRBJ1-1; perhaps TRBD1 as D (5 bases). The CDR3 covers 12 residues. CDR1 is ENHRY and CDR2 is SYGVKD in the germline V gene. V lost 4 bases and J lost 4, with 7 bases in between. CDR3 in amino acids: CAISVGGTEAFF. The CDR3 DNA follows: TGTGCCATCAGTGTGGGGGGCACTGAAGCTTTCTTT.

The V and J genes are TRBV5-1 and TRBJ1-1, with 7 bases aligning to TRBD1. The CDR3 covers 14 residues. The V segment lost 5 bases and the J segment 2 bases; nucleotides outside the gene matches: 6. Germline V gene data show CDR1 as SGHRS and CDR2 as YFSETQ. CDR3 in amino acids: CASSRTGPNTEAFF. The CDR3 coding sequence is TGCGCCAGCAGTCGGACAGGACCTAACACTGAAGCTTTCTTT.

V usage is TRBV11-2 and J usage is TRBJ2-5, with a possible D match to TRBD2 (5 bases). The V gene lost 5 bases and the J gene lost 5 bases, with 18 bases spanning the gap. CDR3 length: 15 residues. CDR1 and CDR2 (germline): SGHAT, FQNNGV. CDR3: CASSPTAGRQETQYF. The DNA of the CDR3 is TGTGCCAGCAGCCCCACCGCGGGCAGGCAGGAGACCCAGTACTTC.

V and J are TRBV6-5 and TRBJ2-5; a weak D match, TRBD1 (5 bases). Germline lookup yields CDR1 MNHEY and CDR2 SVGAGI. Trimming cost V 5 bases and J 2 bases, with 15 bases left between them. The CDR3 is made up of 15 amino acids. In nucleotides, the CDR3 is TGTGCCAGCAGTCCCCTCCTAGGGGTACAAGAGACCCAGTACTTC. Amino acids: CASSPLLGVQETQYF.

The chain uses TRBV7-9 and TRBJ2-1; possible D gene TRBD2, 5 bases. The CDR3 extends over 14 amino acids. With 4 bases removed from V and 10 bases from J, the gap between germline ends came to 17 bases. CDR1 and CDR2 from the germline V gene are SEHNR and FQNEAQ (reference sequence). The CDR3 region is CASSSLAEGHEQFF. The CDR3 DNA reads as TGTGCCAGCAGCTCCCTGGCCGAGGGCCACGAGCAGTTCTTC. The whole variable domain, filled in from reference TRBV7-9 and TRBJ2-1, reads DTGVSQNPRHKITKRGQNVTFRCDPISEHNRLYWYRQTLGQGPEFLTYFQNEAQLEKSRLLSDRFSAERPKGSFSTLEIQRTEQGDSAMYLCASSSLAEGHEQFFGPGTRLTVL.

In this sample, this clone turned up a few times. The chain's CDR3 is CAISDLGQGIQETQYF. As DNA, the CDR3 is TGTGCCATCAGTGATTTGGGACAGGGCATCCAAGAGACCCAGTACTTC. The chain combines TRBV10-3 with TRBJ2-5, with TRBD1 matching over 9 bases. The germline V gene encodes CDR1 ENHRY and CDR2 SYGVKD. This CDR3 spans 16 amino acids. With 3 bases clipped from V and 1 base from J, the junction kept 6 bases outside the gene matches.

This chain joins TRBV5-1 and TRBJ1-3; 10 nucleotides agree with TRBD1. V was pared by 4 bases and J by 10 bases, with 17 bases of the junction left unmatched. The CDR3 runs to 17 residues. From germline, CDR1 is SGHRS and CDR2 YFSETQ. The CDR3 is CASSVRDRGECTLTIYF. As DNA, the CDR3 is TGCGCCAGCAGCGTACGGGACAGGGGTGAGTGTACCTTAACCATATATTTT.

The gene calls are TRBV2 and TRBJ2-7; a weak D match, TRBD1 (6 bases). The CDR3 runs 14 residues. V was cut by 10 bases and J by 0 bases, with 16 bases left in between. The V gene's germline CDR1 is SNHLY and CDR2 FYNNEI. This chain's CDR3 is CANPDRPSSYEQYF. CDR3 in DNA: TGTGCCAACCCAGACAGGCCGTCCTCCTACGAGCAGTACTTC. Based on the CDR3 plus reference TRBV2 and TRBJ2-7, the full variable domain is EPEVTQTPSHQVTQMGQEVILRCVPISNHLYFYWYRQILGQKVEFLVSFYNNEISEKSEIFDDQFSVERPDGSNFTLKIRSTKLEDSAMYFCANPDRPSSYEQYFGPGTRLTVT.

V usage is TRBV6-5 and J usage is TRBJ1-2; D remains unclear. In germline, CDR1 is MNHEY, CDR2 SVGAGI. Trimming removed 5 bases from V and 5 bases from J, with 6 bases in between. The CDR3 loop spans 11 amino acids. This CDR3 reads CASSAEYGYTF. The CDR3 nucleotides read TGTGCCAGCAGTGCCGAGTATGGCTACACCTTC.

This clone appeared a single time. V gene TRBV7-9 combines with J gene TRBJ2-3; 7 nucleotides match TRBD2. The CDR3 spans 15 residues. V lost 8 bases, J lost 2 bases, and 10 bases stayed unmatched. Germline lookup yields CDR1 SEHNR and CDR2 FQNEAQ (reference sequence). Here the CDR3 DNA reads TGTGCCAGCGGGACGGGCGGGAGTTTCACAGATACGCAGTATTTT. Residues: CASGTGGSFTDTQYF.

This clone occurred a few times. V and J are TRBV7-9 and TRBJ2-7; possibly TRBD1 for D (7 bases). The CDR3 loop spans 14 amino acids. The germline V and J ends were trimmed by 5 bases and 5 bases, with 16 bases remaining between them. Germline V gene lookup returns CDR1 SEHNR and CDR2 FQNEAQ (reference sequence). DNA of the CDR3: TGTGCCAGCAGCACCCCGGGACAGCGGGACGAGCAGTACTTC. This codes for CASSTPGQRDEQYF.

This clone has just one count. The J gene is TRBJ2-3, the V gene TRBV28; TRBD2 aligns across 8 bases. Trimming cost V 4 bases and J 2 bases; bases outside gene matches: 5. Looked up from germline, CDR1 is MDHEN and CDR2 is SYDVKM. The CDR3 is 15 residues long. This CDR3 reads CASSSRGGPTDTQYF. Written as DNA, the CDR3 is TGTGCCAGCAGTTCTCGGGGGGGCCCCACAGATACGCAGTATTTT.

This clone was recorded many times. This chain uses TRBV5-1 with TRBJ2-2; 7 nucleotides match TRBD1. The CDR3 spans 14 residues. With V trimmed by 2 bases and J by 4 bases, 2 bases remained unmatched. Germline CDR1 reads SGHRS; CDR2 reads YFSETQ. The CDR3 is CASSFTGATGELFF. CDR3 DNA sequence: TGCGCCAGCAGCTTTACAGGGGCCACCGGGGAGCTGTTTTTT. Full variable domain (missing parts from reference TRBV5-1 and TRBJ2-2): KAGVTQTPRYLIKTRGQQVTLSCSPISGHRSVSWYQQTPGQGLQFLFEYFSETQRNKGNFPGRFSGRQFSNSRSEMNVSTLELGDSALYLCASSFTGATGELFFGEGSRLTVL.

This sequence joins TRBV27 and TRBJ2-1; 11 bases are shared with TRBD2. V trimming: 3 bases; J trimming: 0 bases; junction bases outside the gene matches: 4. This CDR3 region has 17 residues. The germline CDR1 and CDR2 sequences are MNHEY and SMNVEV (reference sequence). The CDR3 nucleotides are TGTGCCAGCAGTTTGGAACTAGCGGGGGTCTCCTACAATGAGCAGTTCTTC. Translated, it gives CASSLELAGVSYNEQFF.

This chain connects TRBV5-4 to TRBJ1-3, with D perhaps TRBD1 (6 bases). Germline CDR1 SGHNT, CDR2 YYREEE (reference sequence). V lost 4 bases and J 5 bases, leaving 10 bases between the germline ends. The length of the CDR3 is 13 residues. This chain's CDR3 is CASSRGQRNTIYF. DNA of the CDR3: TGTGCCAGCAGCCGTGGACAGAGAAACACCATATATTTT.